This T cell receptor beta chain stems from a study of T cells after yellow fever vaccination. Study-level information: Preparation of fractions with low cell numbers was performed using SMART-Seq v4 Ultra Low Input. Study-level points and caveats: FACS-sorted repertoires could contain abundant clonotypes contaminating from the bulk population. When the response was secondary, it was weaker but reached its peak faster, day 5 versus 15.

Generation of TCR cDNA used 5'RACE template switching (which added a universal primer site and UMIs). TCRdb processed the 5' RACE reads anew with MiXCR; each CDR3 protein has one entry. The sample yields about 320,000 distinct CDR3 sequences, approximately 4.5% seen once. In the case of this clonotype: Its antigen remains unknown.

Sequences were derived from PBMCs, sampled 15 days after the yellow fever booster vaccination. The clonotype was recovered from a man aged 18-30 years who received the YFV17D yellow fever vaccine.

Written as DNA, the CDR3 is TGCAGTGCTAGAGATGCCCTTCAGGAGGCGGGGGGCCCCGGGGAGCTGTTTTTT. Translated: CSARDALQEAGGPGELFF. V gene TRBV20-1 combines with J gene TRBJ2-2, with 8 bases aligning to TRBD2. The CDR3 covers 18 residues. V gave up 0 bases and J gave up 6 bases; unmatched junction bases: 15. Germline lookup yields CDR1 DFQATT and CDR2 SNEGSKA (reference sequence).